This is a list of T cell receptor beta chains from one sample in a study of early stage breast cancer tumors. Libraries were prepared by immunoSEQ multiplex PCR; TCRdb keeps only in-frame clonotypes and omits some of them. The data show around 31,000 clones, roughly 77% seen once. Material for sequencing was breast tumor tissue. Every receptor here comes from a person aged 25 to 39 with breast cancer. Each CDR3 is given with its conserved first and last residue. The order of the fields is D gene, V gene, J gene, clone size, CDR3 DNA, CDR3 protein. The D gene is left open where the match is weak. Rows give clone size only sometimes, using once, few, many, or a class for an expanded clone.

TRBD2	TRBV11-2	TRBJ2-2	NA	TGTGCCAGCAGCTTAGTTTCTAGCGGGGGCACCGGGGAGCTGTTTTTT	CASSLVSSGGTGELFF
NA	TRBV4-3	TRBJ1-4	NA	TGCGCCAGCAGCCAAGAGGCGGGTATTGGTGAAAAACTGTTTTTT	CASSQEAGIGEKLFF
TRBD2	TRBV25-1	TRBJ2-1	NA	TGTGCCAGCAGTGAATTCAGCGGGATGGCGGATGAGCAGTTCTTC	CASSEFSGMADEQFF
NA	TRBV7-8	TRBJ2-3	few	TGTGCCAGCAGCTTAGCGAGGTGGACAGATACGCAGTATTTT	CASSLARWTDTQYF
TRBD2	TRBV19	TRBJ2-5	once	TGTGCCAGTAGTACTGTAGCGGGAGCGGGTCAAGAGACCCAGTACTTC	CASSTVAGAGQETQYF
NA	TRBV27	TRBJ1-1	medium-sized	TGTGCCAGCAGTTCTAATACGGGCAGAATGAACACTGAAGCTTTCTTT	CASSSNTGRMNTEAFF
NA	TRBV2	TRBJ2-7	NA	TGTGCCAGCAGTGATAGGACTAATACCTACGAGCAGTACTTC	CASSDRTNTYEQYF
NA	TRBV12-5	TRBJ2-1	NA	TGTGCTAGTGGGCCCGGGAACCTCAACAATGAGCAGTTCTTC	CASGPGNLNNEQFF
TRBD2	TRBV10-1	TRBJ2-2	NA	TGCGCCAGCAGTGATTTCGGACTAGCGGGTTCGAACACCGGGGAGCTGTTTTTT	CASSDFGLAGSNTGELFF
TRBD2	TRBV4-3	TRBJ2-7	once	TGCGCCAGCAGCCAAGAATCGTGGACTAGCGGCTACGAGCAGTACTTC	CASSQESWTSGYEQYF
NA	TRBV9	TRBJ1-5	NA	TGTGCCAGCAGCGAGGAGGGGATCAATCAGCCCCAGCATTTT	CASSEEGINQPQHF
TRBD2	TRBV5-4	TRBJ2-1	NA	TGTGCCAGCAGACCATTCCTAGCGGGAGCCGACAATGAGCAGTTCTTC	CASRPFLAGADNEQFF
NA	TRBV5-6	TRBJ2-5	NA	TGTGCCAGCAGCATGGGGACTCCTCCAATCCAGTACTTC	CASSMGTPPIQYF
NA	TRBV5-4	TRBJ1-6	NA	TGTGCCAACCCGGACGGTAGGAATTCACCCCTCCACTTT	CANPDGRNSPLHF
NA	TRBV4-1	TRBJ2-2	NA	TGCGCCAGCAGCCAAGTCGTGAACACCGGGGAGCTGTTTTTT	CASSQVVNTGELFF
NA	TRBV11-3	TRBJ2-5	NA	TGTGCCAGCAGCTTAGATTGTAACGACCCCCGGCTGGAGACCCAGTACTTC	CASSLDCNDPRLETQYF
NA	TRBV5-1	TRBJ1-5	few	TGCGCCAGCGCCTTGGGGACCCCGAATCAGCCCCAGCATTTT	CASALGTPNQPQHF
NA	TRBV27	TRBJ1-5	few	TGTGCCAGCAGTCCGTCAGTAGATCAGCCCCAGCATTTT	CASSPSVDQPQHF
TRBD1	TRBV4-1	TRBJ1-1	NA	TGCGCCAGCAGCCTAAGGACAGGGCTTTTGGACACTGAAGCTTTCTTT	CASSLRTGLLDTEAFF
TRBD1	TRBV2	TRBJ1-2	NA	TGTGCCAGTATGCGACTAGGACAGGGTAGGGGCTACACCTTC	CASMRLGQGRGYTF
NA	TRBV7-9	TRBJ2-5	NA	TGTGCCAGCAGCTTAGAGGAGCAGCTGTACCAAGAGACCCAGTACTTC	CASSLEEQLYQETQYF
TRBD1	TRBV6-5	TRBJ1-1	NA	TGTGCCAGCAGTCTGGGACAGGGGGCGAGGACTGAAGCTTTCTTT	CASSLGQGARTEAFF
NA	TRBV7-3	TRBJ2-1	NA	TGTGCCAGCAGCTTAAATGAGGCCAATGAGCAGTTCTTC	CASSLNEANEQFF
TRBD1	TRBV19	TRBJ1-2	NA	TGTGCCAGTAGTATAGAGGGGACAGGGAACTATGGCTACACCTTC	CASSIEGTGNYGYTF
NA	TRBV5-1	TRBJ2-1	once	TGCGCCAGCACTACTGACGGGAGAGGTAGAGATGAGCAGTTCTTC	CASTTDGRGRDEQFF
NA	TRBV27	TRBJ2-7	NA	TGTGCCAGCAGTGGGGTCTACGAGCAGTACTTC	CASSGVYEQYF
TRBD1	TRBV5-8	TRBJ2-3	NA	TGTGCCAGCAGCCAGGGGACAGGCACAGATACGCAGTATTTT	CASSQGTGTDTQYF
NA	TRBV7-3	TRBJ2-2	once	TGTGCCAGCAGCTTGAACGCGGGACCTACATCCGGGGAGCTGTTTTTT	CASSLNAGPTSGELFF
NA	TRBV6-5	TRBJ1-3	NA	TGTGCCAGCAGAGCGAACTCTGGAAACACCATATATTTT	CASRANSGNTIYF
NA	TRBV30	TRBJ1-2	once	TGTGCCTGGAGTGCCCGGAACTATGGCTACACCTTC	CAWSARNYGYTF
NA	TRBV2	TRBJ2-7	NA	TGTGCCAGCAGCGGAAGGGACAAATCCTACGAGCAGTACTTC	CASSGRDKSYEQYF
NA	TRBV5-1	TRBJ2-1	NA	TGCGCCAGCAGCGGCCAGAGCTCCTACAATGAGCAGTTCTTC	CASSGQSSYNEQFF
NA	TRBV7-9	TRBJ2-1	NA	TGTGCCAGCAGCTTTTACAGCGAGGGGACCGGTGAGCAGTTCTTC	CASSFYSEGTGEQFF
NA	TRBV6-1	TRBJ1-1	NA	TGTGCCAGCAGTGAGCCTCGGATGAACACTGAAGCTTTCTTT	CASSEPRMNTEAFF
NA	TRBV5-1	TRBJ1-2	NA	TGCGCCAGCAGACCAACTAACTATGGCTACACCTTC	CASRPTNYGYTF
TRBD2	TRBV29-1	TRBJ2-3	NA	TGCAGCGTTGTGGCTAGCGGGCGCACAGATACGCAGTATTTT	CSVVASGRTDTQYF
NA	TRBV7-9	TRBJ2-1	few	TGTGCCAGCAGCCGGGGGTCGATGGGCTACAATGAGCAGTTCTTC	CASSRGSMGYNEQFF
NA	TRBV10-3	TRBJ1-2	NA	TGTGCCATCAGCGTACAGGGTCTTCAGAACTATGGCTACACCTTC	CAISVQGLQNYGYTF
TRBD1	TRBV29-1	TRBJ2-7	NA	TGCAGCGTTGAATCGGGACAGGGGGTCTCCTACGAGCAGTACTTC	CSVESGQGVSYEQYF
NA	TRBV6-5	TRBJ1-2	NA	TGTGCCAGCAGTTACGGAGCTAACTATGGCTACACCTTC	CASSYGANYGYTF
TRBD2	TRBV12-5	TRBJ2-7	once	TGTGCTAGTGGTTCCCCCCGAGGCGGGACTAGCGAAGAGCAGTACTTC	CASGSPRGGTSEEQYF
NA	TRBV25-1	TRBJ1-1	NA	TGTGCCAGCAGTGAATCGGGGAACACTGAAGCTTTCTTT	CASSESGNTEAFF
TRBD2	TRBV9	TRBJ2-1	NA	TGTGCCAGCAGCGTAAGACTAGCGGAGTACAATGAGCAGTTCTTC	CASSVRLAEYNEQFF
NA	TRBV2	TRBJ2-2	NA	TGTGCCAGCAACCAAAACACCGGGGAGCTGTTTTTT	CASNQNTGELFF
NA	TRBV7-2	TRBJ1-3	NA	TGTGCCAGCAGCTTCTCTCGGGACGTCGGAAACACCATATATTTT	CASSFSRDVGNTIYF
NA	TRBV30	TRBJ1-3	NA	TGTGCCTACCAAGGGGGTTTTTCCTTTTACTCTGGAAACACCATATATTTT	CAYQGGFSFYSGNTIYF
NA	TRBV6-5	TRBJ2-7	once	TGTGCCAGCAGTCGCGCGGGCGAGCAGTACTTC	CASSRAGEQYF
NA	TRBV7-9	TRBJ1-2	NA	TGTGCCAGCAGCTTAAACAGGGACTATGGCTACACCTTC	CASSLNRDYGYTF
TRBD1	TRBV4-3	TRBJ1-4	NA	TGCGCCAGCAGCCAAGAGCTCCCAACAGGGGACAGTGAAAAACTGTTTTTT	CASSQELPTGDSEKLFF
NA	TRBV30	TRBJ1-2	NA	TGTGCCTGGAGTGTCGGGTTCGGCGGCTACACCTTC	CAWSVGFGGYTF
NA	TRBV7-7	TRBJ1-2	NA	TGTGCTAGCAGCTTAATTTACAGGGCTAACTATGGCTACACCTTC	CASSLIYRANYGYTF
NA	TRBV5-1	TRBJ1-1	NA	TGCGCCAGCTGCTTCAGGGTGGACACTGAAGCTTTCTTT	CASCFRVDTEAFF
NA	TRBV7-3	TRBJ1-1	NA	TGTGCCAGCAGCTTAAGACAGGAAGTGACTGAAGCTTTCTTT	CASSLRQEVTEAFF
NA	TRBV20-1	TRBJ1-1	NA	TGCAGTGCCCCTGGGAACACTGAAGCTTTCTTT	CSAPGNTEAFF
TRBD1	TRBV4-3	TRBJ1-2	NA	TGCGCCAGCAGCCAAGGGGACAGGGGTGAGGGCTACACCTTC	CASSQGDRGEGYTF
NA	TRBV7-2	TRBJ2-1	once	TGTGCCAGCAGCTTAGGGAGAAATGAGCAGTTCTTC	CASSLGRNEQFF